Listed here are 30 T cell receptor beta chains from one sample, sequenced in a study of T cell responses to AZD1222 COVID-19 vaccine. The protocol was immunoSEQ multiplex PCR, while the TCRdb copy is restricted to in-frame clones and leaves out a portion. This table holds about 130,000 clones, 70% to 90% found once. The sequencing here drew on peripheral blood, taken 28 days after the second AZD1222 dose. The receptors here all came from an adult who received the AZD1222 COVID-19 vaccine.

V gene TRBV27 combines with J gene TRBJ2-5; the D gene is possibly TRBD1 (6 bases). There are 16 residues in the CDR3. V was trimmed by 2 bases and J by 3 bases, leaving 16 bases between them. Germline-derived CDR1 and CDR2 are MNHEY and SMNVEV (reference sequence). CDR3 in DNA: TGTGCCAGCAGTTTAGTTATCGGGCAGGGGAAAGAGACCCAGTACTTC. As protein: CASSLVIGQGKETQYF.

The chain is built from TRBV2 and TRBJ1-2; the D gene is possibly TRBD1 (5 bases). Germline CDR1 is SNHLY and CDR2 is FYNNEI. The CDR3 extends over 12 amino acids. The V gene lost 7 bases and the J gene lost 6 bases, with 12 bases spanning the gap. The CDR3 sequence is CASKQGSDGYTF. CDR3 bases: TGTGCCAGCAAGCAGGGTTCGGATGGCTACACCTTC. Using reference TRBV2 and TRBJ1-2 for the parts outside the CDR3, the full variable domain is EPEVTQTPSHQVTQMGQEVILRCVPISNHLYFYWYRQILGQKVEFLVSFYNNEISEKSEIFDDQFSVERPDGSNFTLKIRSTKLEDSAMYFCASKQGSDGYTFGSGTRLTVV.

CDR3 nucleotide sequence: TGTGCCAGCAGCTTAAATCCGGACACCGGGGAGCTGTTTTTT. It codes for CASSLNPDTGELFF. The V and J genes are TRBV7-6 and TRBJ2-2; no clear D gene. The CDR3 extends over 14 amino acids. V lost 2 bases, J lost 3 bases, and 7 bases lay in between. Germline V gives CDR1 SGHVS, CDR2 FNYEAQ.

The rearrangement links TRBV28 to TRBJ2-3; D is perhaps TRBD2 (5 bases). Trimming removed 5 bases from V and 1 base from J, with 13 bases in between. This CDR3 region has 15 residues. Germline CDR1 MDHEN, CDR2 SYDVKM. This chain's CDR3 is CASSPSGTRTDTQYF. For the CDR3, the DNA is TGTGCCAGCAGTCCCTCGGGAACCCGCACAGATACGCAGTATTTT.

This chain uses TRBV27 with TRBJ2-3, with 13 bases fitting TRBD2. CDR1 and CDR2 (germline): MNHEY, SMNVEV (reference sequence). V trimming: 6 bases; J trimming: 3 bases; junction bases outside the gene matches: 3. The CDR3 is 15 residues long. CDR3 nucleotides: TGTGCCAGCAGAAGGACTAGCGGGGGAACAGATACGCAGTATTTT. This encodes CASRRTSGGTDTQYF.

Comments on this clone: Other DNA sequences within the sample encode an identical CDR3. This chain links TRBV5-1 with TRBJ1-5; D is ambiguous. Deletions cut 4 bases from V and 4 bases from J, with 9 bases between. The CDR3 sequence is 13 residues long. Germline CDR1 SGHRS, CDR2 YFSETQ. CDR3 DNA sequence: TGCGCCAGCAGCCTAGGACTGAATCAGCCCCAGCATTTT. Protein sequence: CASSLGLNQPQHF.

The chain has TRBV28 and TRBJ2-2; D might be TRBD1 (5 bases). V lost 1 base and J lost 1, with 10 bases in between. CDR1 and CDR2 (germline): MDHEN, SYDVKM. This CDR3 is 16 amino acids long. CDR3 sequence reads: CASSLLGAGNTGELFF. For the CDR3, the DNA is TGTGCCAGCAGTTTATTAGGGGCTGGGAACACCGGGGAGCTGTTTTTT.

The DNA for the CDR3 is TGCGCCAGCAGGACCGGGACTAGCGGATCCTACGAGCAGTACTTC. Translation gives CASRTGTSGSYEQYF. The V call is TRBV5-1, the J call TRBJ2-7, with 11 nucleotides matching TRBD2. Germline V gives CDR1 SGHRS, CDR2 YFSETQ. This CDR3 spans 15 amino acids. V dropped 5 bases and J dropped 1; count of bases not matched to a gene: 5.

This chain connects TRBV5-1 to TRBJ2-6; D is possibly TRBD1 (5 bases). Germline-derived CDR1 and CDR2 are SGHRS and YFSETQ. CDR3 length: 17 amino acids. With 3 bases removed from V and 0 bases from J, the gap between germline ends came to 13 bases. The CDR3 nucleotides read TGCGCCAGCAGCTCAGGACACTTGAGCTCTGGGGCCAACGTCCTGACTTTC. Translating gives CASSSGHLSSGANVLTF.

This rearrangement joins TRBV13 to TRBJ2-7, with 7 bases aligning to TRBD2. The germline V gene has CDR1 PRHDT and CDR2 FYEKMQ (reference sequence). V gave up 6 bases and J gave up 7 bases; unmatched junction bases: 9. CDR3 size: 13 residues. The CDR3 region is CASSVGGRREQYF. For the CDR3, the DNA is TGTGCCAGCAGTGTGGGCGGGAGACGTGAGCAGTACTTC.

This rearrangement joins TRBV3-1 (or the pseudogene TRBV3-2) to TRBJ1-2, with D possibly TRBD1 on 5 matching bases. V was cut by 3 bases and J by 10 bases, with 18 bases left in between. The length of the CDR3 is 14 residues. Germline V lookup: CDR1 LGHDT, CDR2 YNNKEL (reference sequence). CDR3 in DNA: TGTGCCAGCAGCCACCCCGGGACCTCTCGGCACTACACCTTC. This gives the protein CASSHPGTSRHYTF.

This sequence joins TRBV20-1 and TRBJ1-4; perhaps TRBD1 as D (6 bases). The CDR3 covers 16 residues. CDR1 is DFQATT and CDR2 is SNEGSKA in the germline V gene (reference sequence). The ends were cut back, 3 bases at V and 0 bases at J, with 14 bases in the middle. CDR3 sequence: CSASFRGSSTNEKLFF. In nucleotides, the CDR3 is TGCAGTGCTAGTTTCAGGGGCTCCTCAACTAATGAAAAACTGTTTTTT.

This chain connects TRBV18 to TRBJ2-7; TRBD1 is a possible D gene (6 bases). The CDR3 has 14 residues. Germline CDR1 is KGHSH and CDR2 is LQKENI. V shed 4 bases and J shed 0 bases, with 10 bases lying between them. CDR3 residues: CASSLGQDSYEQYF. CDR3 in DNA: TGTGCCAGCTCACTGGGACAAGACTCCTACGAGCAGTACTTC.

This chain links TRBV5-1 with TRBJ2-1, with 7 bases matching TRBD2. The V segment lost 5 bases and the J segment 3 bases; nucleotides outside the gene matches: 8. Germline CDR1 is SGHRS and CDR2 is YFSETQ. The CDR3 contains 15 residues. The CDR3 loop reads CASRMGEGHYNEQFF. For the CDR3, the DNA is TGCGCCAGCAGAATGGGGGAGGGCCACTACAATGAGCAGTTCTTC.

This clone was detected only once. V usage is TRBV3-1 (or the pseudogene TRBV3-2) and J usage is TRBJ1-1, with D hard to call. Trimming removed 4 bases from V and 1 base from J, with 10 bases in between. CDR1 and CDR2 (germline): LGHDT, YNNKEL (reference sequence). The CDR3 runs 14 residues. The CDR3 DNA is TGTGCCAGCAGCCCCCCGTCTTCGAACACTGAAGCTTTCTTT. Its protein is CASSPPSSNTEAFF.

The rearrangement joins TRBV9 to TRBJ1-3; D is undetermined. Germline V CDR1 and CDR2: SGDLS, YYNGEE. The CDR3 loop spans 18 amino acids. Trimming removed 0 bases at V and 0 bases at J, with 16 bases between. As DNA, the CDR3 is TGTGCCAGCAGCGTAGCCGGCGGAAGCCCAATCTCTGGAAACACCATATATTTT. It yields the protein CASSVAGGSPISGNTIYF.

V is TRBV7-2 and J is TRBJ2-1, with 7 bases identical to TRBD1. This CDR3 region has 13 residues. J lost 8 bases, V lost 4 bases, and 5 bases had no gene match. CDR1 is SGHTA, CDR2 FQGNSA, per germline. CDR3 sequence (DNA): TGTGCCAGCAGCTCTCTAGGGGGCGATGAGCAGTTCTTC. This encodes CASSSLGGDEQFF.

The chain is built from TRBV7-9 and TRBJ1-4; D not certain. This CDR3 has 13 residues. Germline V gene data show CDR1 as SEHNR and CDR2 as FQNEAQ (reference sequence). Trimming stripped 9 bases from V and 2 bases from J, with 10 bases between. In DNA form, the CDR3 reads TGTGCCAGTACGGAACGGACTAATGAAAAACTGTTTTTT. This codes for CASTERTNEKLFF.

V is TRBV7-9 and J is TRBJ1-1; the D gene is possibly TRBD1 (5 bases). Trimming pared 1 base from V and 7 bases from J, leaving 10 bases between. The germline V gene encodes CDR1 SEHNR and CDR2 FQNEAQ (reference sequence). This CDR3 comprises 13 residues. The CDR3 region is CASSLEGRGEAFF. CDR3 DNA: TGTGCCAGCAGCTTAGAGGGGCGAGGTGAAGCTTTCTTT.

V and J are TRBV5-1 and TRBJ2-1, with 7 bases aligning to TRBD1. CDR1 SGHRS and CDR2 YFSETQ come from the germline V gene. Trimming cost V 3 bases and J 0 bases; bases outside gene matches: 9. CDR3 length equals 17 residues. The CDR3 loop is CASSSPGQIISYNEQFF. For the CDR3, the DNA is TGCGCCAGCAGCTCCCCGGGACAGATCATCTCCTACAATGAGCAGTTCTTC.

The genes are TRBV2 and TRBJ1-2; the D is unclear. The V end lost 2 bases, the J end lost 1 base, and 8 bases lay between the germline ends. CDR3 length: 14 amino acids. Germline loops: CDR1 SNHLY, CDR2 FYNNEI. CDR3 region: CASSEQADNYGYTF. DNA of the CDR3: TGTGCCAGCAGTGAACAGGCAGATAACTATGGCTACACCTTC.

The chain combines TRBV27 with TRBJ2-7; TRBD2 might be the D (5 bases). The V gene lost 3 bases and the J gene lost 1 base, with 10 bases spanning the gap. The germline CDR1 and CDR2 sequences are MNHEY and SMNVEV (reference sequence). The CDR3 is 14 amino acids. The CDR3 loop is CASSFGPGSYEQYF. CDR3 in DNA: TGTGCCAGCAGTTTCGGCCCGGGATCCTACGAGCAGTACTTC.

The count of this clone is one. The rearrangement joins TRBV24-1 to TRBJ1-6; D is unclear. The CDR3 loop spans 16 amino acids. V was trimmed by 0 bases and J by 6 bases, leaving 11 bases between them. Germline V CDR1 and CDR2: KGHDR, SFDVKD. The CDR3 reads CATSDLLETLNSPLHF. In DNA, the CDR3 is TGTGCCACCAGTGATTTGCTAGAGACACTTAATTCACCCCTCCACTTT.

This rearrangement joins TRBV6-5 to TRBJ2-7; the D gene is possibly TRBD1 (6 bases). V shed 5 bases and J shed 0 bases, with 14 bases lying between them. The CDR3 covers 15 residues. Germline V CDR1 and CDR2: MNHEY, SVGAGI. This CDR3 reads CASSKTQDSSYEQYF. In DNA form, the CDR3 reads TGTGCCAGCAGTAAGACTCAGGACAGCTCCTACGAGCAGTACTTC.

J is TRBJ1-2 and V is TRBV13; 7 bases fit TRBD1. CDR1 and CDR2 from the germline V gene are PRHDT and FYEKMQ (reference sequence). The CDR3 is made up of 14 amino acids. With 4 bases clipped from V and 2 bases from J, the junction kept 4 bases outside the gene matches. The CDR3 nucleotides are TGTGCCAGCAGCTCGACAGGGAGGAACTATGGCTACACCTTC. It codes for CASSSTGRNYGYTF.

The chain carries TRBV27 and TRBJ2-1, with 7 nucleotides matching TRBD1. CDR1 is MNHEY, CDR2 SMNVEV, per germline (reference sequence). The junction had 6 bases not matched to a gene; V was cut back by 1 base and J by 6 bases. The CDR3 has 15 amino acids. CDR3 sequence reads: CASSLYLDRANEQFF. CDR3 coding DNA: TGTGCCAGCAGTTTATATCTCGACAGGGCCAATGAGCAGTTCTTC.

The DNA of the CDR3 is TGTGCCAGCAGCTTTACTAGCGGGAGCACAGATACGCAGTATTTT. It yields the protein CASSFTSGSTDTQYF. The chain employs TRBV6-5 and TRBJ2-3; 9 bases line up with TRBD2. The CDR3 is 15 residues long. V dropped 6 bases and J dropped 0; count of bases not matched to a gene: 4. CDR1 and CDR2 from the germline V gene are MNHEY and SVGAGI.

The chain couples TRBV5-8 to TRBJ2-7; TRBD1 matches 8 bases. With V trimmed by 1 base and J by 4 bases, 4 bases remained unmatched. This CDR3 is 14 amino acids long. Germline V lookup: CDR1 SGHTS, CDR2 YDEGEE. CDR3 sequence (DNA): TGTGCCAGCAGCTTGACAGGGGGAGCGTACGAGCAGTACTTC. The encoded protein is CASSLTGGAYEQYF.

The rearrangement uses TRBV13 and TRBJ1-1; no definite D call. The CDR3 length is 13 residues. CDR1 and CDR2 (germline): PRHDT, FYEKMQ (reference sequence). The V end lost 2 bases, the J end lost 2 bases, and 6 bases lay between the germline ends. CDR3 sequence (DNA): TGTGCCAGCAGCTTAAGGGCAAACACTGAAGCTTTCTTT. This encodes CASSLRANTEAFF.

The count of this clone is one. The J gene is TRBJ2-5, the V gene TRBV5-5; 9 bases agree with TRBD1. Germline values: CDR1 SGHKS, CDR2 YYEKEE (reference sequence). This CDR3 spans 15 amino acids. The ends lost 0 bases at V and 5 bases at J; junction bases unmatched: 5. For the CDR3, the DNA is TGTGCCAGCAGCTTGGGGAACAGGGGGCCTGAGACCCAGTACTTC. This gives the protein CASSLGNRGPETQYF.